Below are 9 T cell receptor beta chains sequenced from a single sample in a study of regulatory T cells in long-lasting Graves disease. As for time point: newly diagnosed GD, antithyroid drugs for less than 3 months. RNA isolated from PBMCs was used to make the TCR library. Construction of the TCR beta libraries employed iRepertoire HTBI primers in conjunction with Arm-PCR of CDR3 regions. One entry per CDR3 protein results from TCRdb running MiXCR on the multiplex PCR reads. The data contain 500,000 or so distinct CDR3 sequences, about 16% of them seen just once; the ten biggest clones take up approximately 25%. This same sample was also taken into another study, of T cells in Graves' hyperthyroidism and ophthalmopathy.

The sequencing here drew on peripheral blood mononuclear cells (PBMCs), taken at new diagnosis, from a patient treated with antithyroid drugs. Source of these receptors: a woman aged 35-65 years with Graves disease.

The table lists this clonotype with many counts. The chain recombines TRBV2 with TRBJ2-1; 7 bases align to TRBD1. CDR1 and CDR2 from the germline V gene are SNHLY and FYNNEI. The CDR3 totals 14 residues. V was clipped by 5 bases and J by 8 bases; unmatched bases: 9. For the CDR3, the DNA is TGTGCCAGCAGTCCAGGGGGATTATATGATGAGCAGTTCTTC. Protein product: CASSPGGLYDEQFF. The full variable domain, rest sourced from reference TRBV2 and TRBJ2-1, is EPEVTQTPSHQVTQMGQEVILRCVPISNHLYFYWYRQILGQKVEFLVSFYNNEISEKSEIFDDQFSVERPDGSNFTLKIRSTKLEDSAMYFCASSPGGLYDEQFFGPGTRLTVL.

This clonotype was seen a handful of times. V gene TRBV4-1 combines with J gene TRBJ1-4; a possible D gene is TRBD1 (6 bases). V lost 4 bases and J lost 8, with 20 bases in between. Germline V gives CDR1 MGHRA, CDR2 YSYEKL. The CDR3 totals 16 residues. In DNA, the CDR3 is TGCGCCAGCAGCCGGGAAGGGGTGGACAGTCGGGAAAAACTGTTTTTT. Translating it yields CASSREGVDSREKLFF.

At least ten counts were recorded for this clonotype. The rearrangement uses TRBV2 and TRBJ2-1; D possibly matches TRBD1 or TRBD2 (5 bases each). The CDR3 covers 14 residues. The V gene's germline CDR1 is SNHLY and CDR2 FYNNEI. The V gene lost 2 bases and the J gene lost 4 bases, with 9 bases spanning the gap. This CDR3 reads CASSEWGGYNEQFF. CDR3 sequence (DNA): TGTGCCAGCAGTGAATGGGGCGGGTACAATGAGCAGTTCTTC.

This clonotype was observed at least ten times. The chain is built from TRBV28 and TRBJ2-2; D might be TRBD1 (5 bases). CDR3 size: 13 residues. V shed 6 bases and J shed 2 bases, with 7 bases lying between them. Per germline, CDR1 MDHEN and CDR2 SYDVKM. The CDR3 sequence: CASRGPNTGELFF. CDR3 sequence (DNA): TGTGCCAGCAGGGGGCCCAACACCGGGGAGCTGTTTTTT.

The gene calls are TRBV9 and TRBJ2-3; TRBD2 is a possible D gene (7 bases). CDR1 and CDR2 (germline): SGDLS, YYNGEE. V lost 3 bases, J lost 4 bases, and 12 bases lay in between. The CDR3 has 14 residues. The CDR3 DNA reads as TGTGCCAGCAGCGGGGGGGCGGGGGCAGATACGCAGTATTTT. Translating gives CASSGGAGADTQYF.

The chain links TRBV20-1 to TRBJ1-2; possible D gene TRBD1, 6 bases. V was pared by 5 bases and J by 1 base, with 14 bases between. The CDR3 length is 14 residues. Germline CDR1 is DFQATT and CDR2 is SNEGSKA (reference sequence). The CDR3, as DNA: TGCAGTGCTCCGTCAGGGGTTGTTAACTATGGCTACACCTTC. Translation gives CSAPSGVVNYGYTF.

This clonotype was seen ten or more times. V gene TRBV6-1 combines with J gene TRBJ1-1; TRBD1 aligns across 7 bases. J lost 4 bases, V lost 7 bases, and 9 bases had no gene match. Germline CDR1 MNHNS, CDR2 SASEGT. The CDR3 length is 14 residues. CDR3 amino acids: CASTYRGSGTEAFF. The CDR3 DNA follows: TGTGCCAGCACCTACAGGGGATCGGGCACTGAAGCTTTCTTT.

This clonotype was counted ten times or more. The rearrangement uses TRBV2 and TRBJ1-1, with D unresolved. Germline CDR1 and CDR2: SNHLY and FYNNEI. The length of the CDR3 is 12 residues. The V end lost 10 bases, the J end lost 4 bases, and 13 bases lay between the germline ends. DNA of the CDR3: TGTGCCAAACTAAGCCGGACCACTGAAGCTTTCTTT. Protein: CAKLSRTTEAFF.

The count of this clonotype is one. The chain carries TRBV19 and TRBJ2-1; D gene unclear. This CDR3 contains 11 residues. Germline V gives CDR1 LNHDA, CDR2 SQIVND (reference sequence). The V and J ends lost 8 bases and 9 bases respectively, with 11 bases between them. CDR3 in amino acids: CASEVGVEQFF. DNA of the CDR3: TGTGCCAGTGAAGTGGGTGTTGAGCAGTTCTTC.